This paragraph covers one T cell receptor beta chain sequence. CDR1 MNHNS and CDR2 SASEGT come from the germline V gene. V was cut by 7 bases and J by 5 bases, with 20 bases left in between. CDR3 size: 15 residues. The data are from a study of shared clonotypes between healthy human individuals. Study background: CD4 naive and CD4 memory each took three plates per donor, while CD8 naive took two and CD8 memory one.

Some clones are missing from TCRdb's copy, which holds only in-frame ones; the method was immunoSEQ multiplex PCR. The data contain about 2.4 million clones, roughly nine tenths of them singletons. V gene TRBV6-1 combines with J gene TRBJ1-2, with D tentatively TRBD1 (5 bases). The sequenced material came from naive CD4+ T cells sorted from blood. Subset denoted: CD45RA+ positively selected. This TCR came from a man between 18 and 35 years old in good health. CDR3 in DNA: TGTGCCAGCACTGACCAATTCGGGACGATTTATGGCTACACCTTC. It codes for CASTDQFGTIYGYTF.